This TCR beta chain was sequenced for a study of T cells in localized non-small cell lung cancer. Measured with immunoSEQ multiplex PCR; TCRdb has only the in-frame clones, and not every one. This sample has roughly 16,000 clones; about 89% occur once, and the top ten carry under 4%. For this clone: What it recognizes is unknown. Relative to the germline gene, one junction end is altered; a read error may explain this.

Study-level findings and limits: Since sequencing was restricted to only one region of the tumor, intratumor heterogeneity remains a possibility. Uninvolved adjacent lung had more T cell clonality than any other tissue, topping tumor. A higher density of T cells in blood coincided with extended overall survival.

The CDR3 consists of 13 residues. The germline CDR1 and CDR2 sequences are MNHNS and SASEGT. V is TRBV6-1 and J is TRBJ2-7; D ambiguous. The starting material was peripheral blood, obtained before any cancer treatment. The sequence was obtained from a male donor at least 60 years old with stage II squamous cell lung carcinoma. This chain's CDR3 is CASSEDGPYEQYF. DNA for the CDR3: TGTGCCAGCAGCGAAGACGGACCCTACGAGCAGTACTTC.